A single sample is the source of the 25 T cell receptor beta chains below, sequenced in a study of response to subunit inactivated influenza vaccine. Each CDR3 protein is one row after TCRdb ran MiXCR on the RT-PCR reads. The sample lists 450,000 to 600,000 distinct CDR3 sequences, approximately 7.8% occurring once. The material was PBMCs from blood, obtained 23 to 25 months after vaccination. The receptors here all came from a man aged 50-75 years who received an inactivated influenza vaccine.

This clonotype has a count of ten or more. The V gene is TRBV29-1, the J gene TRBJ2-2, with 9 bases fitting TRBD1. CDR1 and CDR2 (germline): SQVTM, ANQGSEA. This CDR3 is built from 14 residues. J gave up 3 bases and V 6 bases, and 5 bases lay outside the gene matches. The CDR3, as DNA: TGCAGCGTGGGACAGGGAGGGTACACCGGGGAGCTGTTTTTT. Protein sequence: CSVGQGGYTGELFF.

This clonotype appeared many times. CDR3 sequence reads: CASSYKYGSVSSYNEQFF. In nucleotides, the CDR3 is TGTGCCAGCAGTTACAAATACGGATCCGTTAGCTCCTACAATGAGCAGTTCTTC. The chain couples TRBV6-2 or TRBV6-3 to TRBJ2-1; no clear D. The length of the CDR3 is 18 residues. Germline CDR1 is MNHEY and CDR2 is SVGEGT. V was trimmed by 2 bases and J by 0 bases, leaving 17 bases between them.

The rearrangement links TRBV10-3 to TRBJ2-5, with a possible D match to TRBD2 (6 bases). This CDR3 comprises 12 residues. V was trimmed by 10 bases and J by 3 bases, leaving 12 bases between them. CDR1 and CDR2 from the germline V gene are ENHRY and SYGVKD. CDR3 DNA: TGTGCCACCCGCTCGGGGGAAGAGACCCAGTACTTC. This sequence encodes CATRSGEETQYF.

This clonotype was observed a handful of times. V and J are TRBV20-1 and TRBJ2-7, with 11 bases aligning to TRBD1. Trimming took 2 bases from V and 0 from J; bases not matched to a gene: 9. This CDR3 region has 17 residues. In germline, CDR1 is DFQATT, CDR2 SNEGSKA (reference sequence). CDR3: CSARTWTGGGFSYEQYF. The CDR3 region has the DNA TGCAGTGCTAGAACCTGGACAGGGGGCGGATTCTCCTACGAGCAGTACTTC.

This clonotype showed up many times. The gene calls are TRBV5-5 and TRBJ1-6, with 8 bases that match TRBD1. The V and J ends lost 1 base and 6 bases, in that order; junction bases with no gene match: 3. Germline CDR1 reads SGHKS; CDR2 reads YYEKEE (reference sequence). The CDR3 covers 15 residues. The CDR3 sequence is CASSLFRGLNSPLHF. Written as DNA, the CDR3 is TGTGCCAGCAGCTTGTTCAGGGGGCTTAATTCACCCCTCCACTTT.

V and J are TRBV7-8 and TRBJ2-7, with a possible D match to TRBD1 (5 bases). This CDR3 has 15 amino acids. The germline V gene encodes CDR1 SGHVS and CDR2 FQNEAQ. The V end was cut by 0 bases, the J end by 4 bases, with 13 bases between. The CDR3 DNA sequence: TGTGCCAGCAGCTTAGCGTTAGGGGCGACTTACGAGCAGTACTTC. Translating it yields CASSLALGATYEQYF. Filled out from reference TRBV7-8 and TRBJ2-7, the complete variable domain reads GAGVSQSPRYKVAKRGQDVALRCDPISGHVSLFWYQQALGQGPEFLTYFQNEAQLDKSGLPSDRFFAERPEGSVSTLKIQRTQQEDSAVYLCASSLALGATYEQYFGPGTRLTVT.

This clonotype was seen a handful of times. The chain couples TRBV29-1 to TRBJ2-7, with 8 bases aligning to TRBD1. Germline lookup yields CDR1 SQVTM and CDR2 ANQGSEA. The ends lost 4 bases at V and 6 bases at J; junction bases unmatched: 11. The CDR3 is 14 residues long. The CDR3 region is CSVARQGAISEQYF. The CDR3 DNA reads TGCAGCGTTGCTCGGCAGGGGGCAATCAGCGAGCAGTACTTC.

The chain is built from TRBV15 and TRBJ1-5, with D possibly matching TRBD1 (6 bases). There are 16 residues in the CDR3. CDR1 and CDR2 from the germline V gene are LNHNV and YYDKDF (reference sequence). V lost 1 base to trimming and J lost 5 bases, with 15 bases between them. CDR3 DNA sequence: TGTGCCACCAGCAGAGGAGGGGGGACCCAGGATCAGCCCCAGCATTTT. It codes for CATSRGGGTQDQPQHF.

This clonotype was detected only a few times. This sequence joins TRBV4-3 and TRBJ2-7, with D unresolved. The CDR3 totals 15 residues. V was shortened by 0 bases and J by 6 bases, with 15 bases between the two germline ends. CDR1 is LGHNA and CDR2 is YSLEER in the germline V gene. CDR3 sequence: CASSQEVVGQFEQYF. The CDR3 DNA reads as TGCGCCAGCAGCCAAGAAGTGGTAGGTCAGTTCGAGCAGTACTTC.

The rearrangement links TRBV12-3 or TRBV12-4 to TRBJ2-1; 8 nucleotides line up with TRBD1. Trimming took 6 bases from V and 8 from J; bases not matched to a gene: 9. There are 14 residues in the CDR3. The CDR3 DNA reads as TGTGCCAGCAGCCAGACAGGGGCGCCCCATGAGCAGTTCTTC. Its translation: CASSQTGAPHEQFF.

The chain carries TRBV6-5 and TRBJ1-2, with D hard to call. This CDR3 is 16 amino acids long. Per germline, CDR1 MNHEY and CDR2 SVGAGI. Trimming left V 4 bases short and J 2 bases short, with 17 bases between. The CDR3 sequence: CASSFTRRAENYGYTF. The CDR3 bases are TGTGCCAGCAGTTTTACACGCCGCGCGGAGAACTATGGCTACACCTTC.

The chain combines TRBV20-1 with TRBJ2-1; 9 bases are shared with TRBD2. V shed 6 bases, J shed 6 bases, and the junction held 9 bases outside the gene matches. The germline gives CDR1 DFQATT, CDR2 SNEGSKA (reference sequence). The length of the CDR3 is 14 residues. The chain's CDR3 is CSANLAGASNEQFF. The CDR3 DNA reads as TGCAGTGCGAACTTAGCGGGGGCGTCCAATGAGCAGTTCTTC.

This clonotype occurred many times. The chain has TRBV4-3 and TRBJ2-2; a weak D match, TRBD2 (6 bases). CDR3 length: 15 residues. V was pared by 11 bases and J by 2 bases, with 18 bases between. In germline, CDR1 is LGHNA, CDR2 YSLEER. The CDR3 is CASQVAATNTGELFF. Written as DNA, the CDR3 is TGCGCCTCTCAGGTAGCGGCCACTAACACCGGGGAGCTGTTTTTT.

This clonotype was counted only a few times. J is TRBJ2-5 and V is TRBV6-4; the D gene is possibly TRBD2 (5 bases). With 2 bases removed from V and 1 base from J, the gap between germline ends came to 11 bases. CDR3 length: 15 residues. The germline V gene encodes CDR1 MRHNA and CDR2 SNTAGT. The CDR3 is CASSDPSGVQETQYF. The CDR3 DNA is TGTGCCAGCAGTGACCCAAGCGGAGTCCAAGAGACCCAGTACTTC.

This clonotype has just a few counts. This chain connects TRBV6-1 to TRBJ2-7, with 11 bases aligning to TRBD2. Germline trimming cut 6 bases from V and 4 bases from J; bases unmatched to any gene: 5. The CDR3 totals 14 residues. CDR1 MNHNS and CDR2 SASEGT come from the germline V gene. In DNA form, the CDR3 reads TGTGCCAGCAGGAAACTAGCGGGAGTTTACGAGCAGTACTTC. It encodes CASRKLAGVYEQYF.

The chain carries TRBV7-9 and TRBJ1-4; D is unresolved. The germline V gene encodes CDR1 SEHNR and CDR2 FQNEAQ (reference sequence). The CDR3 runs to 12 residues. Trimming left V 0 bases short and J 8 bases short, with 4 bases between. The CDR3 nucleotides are TGTGCCAGCAGCTTAGCGCGCGAAAAACTGTTTTTT. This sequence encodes CASSLAREKLFF.

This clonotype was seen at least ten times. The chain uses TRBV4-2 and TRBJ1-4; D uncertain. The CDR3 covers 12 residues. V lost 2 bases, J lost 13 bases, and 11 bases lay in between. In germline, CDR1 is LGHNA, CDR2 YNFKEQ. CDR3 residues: CASSQPKGGLFF. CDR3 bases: TGTGCCAGCAGCCAACCCAAGGGAGGACTGTTTTTT.

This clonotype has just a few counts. CDR3 region: CASSEGPYNEQFF. The CDR3 nucleotides are TGTGCCAGCAGCGAGGGACCTTACAATGAGCAGTTCTTC. This chain connects TRBV7-2 to TRBJ2-1, with D possibly being TRBD1 or TRBD2 (5 bases each). V was clipped by 5 bases and J by 4 bases, with 9 bases between them. The CDR3 runs 13 residues. The germline gives CDR1 SGHTA, CDR2 FQGNSA.

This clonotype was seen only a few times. The DNA for the CDR3 is TGTGCCAGCAGTTTCGACTCAACCGGGACTAGCTCATACAATGAGCAGTTCTTC. It yields the protein CASSFDSTGTSSYNEQFF. The genes are TRBV12-3 or TRBV12-4 and TRBJ2-1, with TRBD2 identical over 9 bases. This CDR3 has 18 residues. V lost 3 bases to trimming and J lost 4 bases; unmatched junction nucleotides: 13.

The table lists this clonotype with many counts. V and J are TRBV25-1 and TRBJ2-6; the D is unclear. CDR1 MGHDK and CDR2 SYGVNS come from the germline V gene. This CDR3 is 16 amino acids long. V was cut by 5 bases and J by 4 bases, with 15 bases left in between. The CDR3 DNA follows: TGTGCCAGCAGTCCCTCGGCAGGATCCGGGGCCAACGTCCTGACTTTC. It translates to CASSPSAGSGANVLTF.

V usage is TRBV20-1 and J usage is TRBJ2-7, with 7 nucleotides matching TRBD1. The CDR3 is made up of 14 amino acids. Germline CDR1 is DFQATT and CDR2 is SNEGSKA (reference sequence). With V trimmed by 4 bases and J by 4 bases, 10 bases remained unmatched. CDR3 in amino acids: CSAKHRTGVYEQYF. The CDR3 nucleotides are TGCAGTGCTAAACACCGGACAGGTGTGTACGAGCAGTACTTC.

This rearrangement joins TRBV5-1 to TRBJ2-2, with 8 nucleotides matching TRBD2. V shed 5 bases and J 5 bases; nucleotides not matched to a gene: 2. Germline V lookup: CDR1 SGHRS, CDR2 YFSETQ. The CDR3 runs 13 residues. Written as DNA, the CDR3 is TGCGCCAGCAGACCGGGGGGGACCGGGGAGCTGTTTTTT. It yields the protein CASRPGGTGELFF. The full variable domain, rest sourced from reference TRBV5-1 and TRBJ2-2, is KAGVTQTPRYLIKTRGQQVTLSCSPISGHRSVSWYQQTPGQGLQFLFEYFSETQRNKGNFPGRFSGRQFSNSRSEMNVSTLELGDSALYLCASRPGGTGELFFGEGSRLTVL.

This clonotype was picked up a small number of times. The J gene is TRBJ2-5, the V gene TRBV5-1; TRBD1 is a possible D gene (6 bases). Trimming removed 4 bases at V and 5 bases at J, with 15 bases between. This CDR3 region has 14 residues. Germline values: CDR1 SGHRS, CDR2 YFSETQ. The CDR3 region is CASSQQGTGETQYF. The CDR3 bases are TGCGCCAGCAGCCAACAGGGTACGGGGGAGACCCAGTACTTC.

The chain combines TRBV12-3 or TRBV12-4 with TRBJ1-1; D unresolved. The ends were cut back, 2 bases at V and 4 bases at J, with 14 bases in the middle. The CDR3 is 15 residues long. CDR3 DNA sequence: TGTGCCAGCAGTTTACGGACTGGAATTGGCACTGAAGCTTTCTTT. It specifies CASSLRTGIGTEAFF.

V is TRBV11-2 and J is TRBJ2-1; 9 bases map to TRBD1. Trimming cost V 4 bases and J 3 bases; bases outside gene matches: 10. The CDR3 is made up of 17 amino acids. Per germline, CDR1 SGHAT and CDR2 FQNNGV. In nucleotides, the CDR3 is TGTGCCAGCAGCTCCCGTAGACCGGGACAGGGCTACAATGAGCAGTTCTTC. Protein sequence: CASSSRRPGQGYNEQFF.